This TCR beta chain was profiled in a study of blood T cell repertoires in COVID-19. In the study overall: The United States, Italy and Spain were the sources of the acute and convalescent COVID-19 samples. Nucleic acid was either cDNA or gDNA, and it came from T cells, B-cell-depleted T cells, or PBMCs.

Trimming took 6 bases from V and 2 from J, leaving 14 bases between them. The CDR3 is 14 residues long. Germline V gene lookup returns CDR1 SGHRS and CDR2 YFSETQ. In the study's own analysis: Estimation of nucleated cell counts was performed using reference gene primer amplification. Assay used: immunoSEQ multiplex PCR; TCRdb lists only in-frame clones, some missing. Clonal size and the V and J genes are those of that table, whereas D and trimming came from the DNA. The table has about 250,000 clones, 87% seen once. The chain couples TRBV5-1 to TRBJ1-2; tentatively, D is TRBD1 (6 bases). The sequence was obtained from a man younger than 30 with active or convalescent COVID-19. Material: peripheral blood. The CDR3 DNA reads TGCGCCAGCACCAGGGACAATCGCAACTATGGCTACACCTTC. Amino acid sequence: CASTRDNRNYGYTF.